Listed here are 3 T cell receptor beta chains from one sample, sequenced in a study of blood T cell repertoires in COVID-19. Repertoires were generated with immunoSEQ multiplex PCR, while TCRdb's copy carries only in-frame clones and drops some. The table has approximately 300,000 clones, approximately 85% seen once. The sample comprised peripheral blood. The receptors originated from a woman aged 50 to 60 with acute or convalescent COVID-19.

The V gene is TRBV6-5, the J gene TRBJ2-1, with D possibly TRBD2 on 6 matching bases. V was pared by 0 bases and J by 7 bases, with 16 bases between. In germline, CDR1 is MNHEY, CDR2 SVGAGI. The CDR3 contains 16 residues. This CDR3 is CASSYSMETGVNEQFF. CDR3 DNA: TGTGCCAGCAGTTACTCTATGGAGACGGGAGTTAATGAGCAGTTCTTC.

The chain links TRBV28 to TRBJ2-1; perhaps TRBD1 as D (7 bases). The V and J ends lost 3 bases and 8 bases respectively, with 14 bases between them. There are 14 residues in the CDR3. The germline V gene encodes CDR1 MDHEN and CDR2 SYDVKM. CDR3 in amino acids: CASSFSGGRDEQFF. CDR3 nucleotide sequence: TGTGCCAGCAGTTTCTCAGGGGGGCGGGATGAGCAGTTCTTC.

This chain uses TRBV27 with TRBJ2-3, with D unresolved. The V gene's germline CDR1 is MNHEY and CDR2 SMNVEV (reference sequence). Trimming removed 4 bases at V and 0 bases at J, with 14 bases between. CDR3 size: 16 residues. CDR3 nucleotide sequence: TGTGCCAGCAGTTCCCTCCTCAGGCGTAGCACAGATACGCAGTATTTT. It specifies CASSSLLRRSTDTQYF.